The next 28 T cell receptor beta chains were all read from a single sample in a study of blood T cell repertoires in COVID-19. Sequencing was performed with immunoSEQ multiplex PCR; in TCRdb, only in-frame clones are kept and a portion is missing. The sample records some 130,000 clones, about 90% being singletons. The material sequenced was peripheral blood. These receptors all stem from a woman aged 45-59 years who had recovered from COVID-19.

This clone was seen only a few times. V gene TRBV5-4 combines with J gene TRBJ1-2; D not certain. Trimming cost V 0 bases and J 4 bases, with 13 bases left between them. This CDR3 has 15 residues. From germline, CDR1 is SGHNT and CDR2 YYREEE (reference sequence). DNA for the CDR3: TGTGCCAGCAGCTTGGATTTCTCCCTTCGCTATGGCTACACCTTC. Amino acid sequence: CASSLDFSLRYGYTF.

The J gene is TRBJ1-1, the V gene TRBV5-8; TRBD1 matches at 8 bases. The V segment lost 0 bases and the J segment 2 bases; nucleotides outside the gene matches: 3. CDR3 length equals 15 residues. The germline V gene encodes CDR1 SGHTS and CDR2 YDEGEE. The CDR3 DNA sequence: TGTGCCAGCAGCTTGGGGCAGGGGGCTAACACTGAAGCTTTCTTT. It translates to CASSLGQGANTEAFF. Full variable domain (rest looked up from reference TRBV5-8 and TRBJ1-1): EAGVTQSPTHLIKTRGQQATLRCSPISGHTSVYWYQQALGLGLQFLLWYDEGEERNRGNFPPRFSGRQFPNYSSELNVNALELEDSALYLCASSLGQGANTEAFFGQGTRLTVV.

This clone was seen once. The chain links TRBV19 to TRBJ1-2; D is unresolved. CDR3 size: 13 residues. Germline V gives CDR1 LNHDA, CDR2 SQIVND (reference sequence). The V end lost 8 bases, the J end lost 5 bases, and 15 bases lay between the germline ends. In DNA, the CDR3 is TGTGCCAGTTCCCGCGAAACTTATTATGGCTACACCTTC. Translating it yields CASSRETYYGYTF.

The rearrangement uses TRBV7-2 and TRBJ1-3, with D unclear. In germline, CDR1 is SGHTA, CDR2 FQGNSA. Deletions cut 4 bases from V and 0 bases from J, with 10 bases between. This CDR3 comprises 15 residues. The CDR3 loop is CASSSRTGSGNTIYF. Here the CDR3 DNA reads TGTGCCAGCAGCTCCCGGACTGGCTCTGGAAACACCATATATTTT.

The chain combines TRBV2 with TRBJ1-1; D is undetermined. The germline CDR1 and CDR2 sequences are SNHLY and FYNNEI. V lost 1 base and J 2 bases, leaving 5 bases between the germline ends. This CDR3 contains 13 residues. CDR3 protein: CASSEDYNTEAFF. CDR3 sequence (DNA): TGTGCCAGCAGTGAAGACTATAACACTGAAGCTTTCTTT.

The V gene is TRBV6-2 or TRBV6-3, the J gene TRBJ1-5, with 9 bases lining up with TRBD1. J gave up 2 bases and V 5 bases, and 7 bases lay outside the gene matches. Germline lookup yields CDR1 MNHEY and CDR2 SVGEGT. There are 16 residues in the CDR3. The CDR3 DNA follows: TGTGCCAGCAGTCAGGGCCGGGACAGGGGCAATCAGCCCCAGCATTTT. Protein sequence: CASSQGRDRGNQPQHF.

This clone was observed once. The genes are TRBV28 and TRBJ1-2; TRBD1 aligns across 7 bases. V was clipped by 6 bases and J by 5 bases; unmatched bases: 0. In germline, CDR1 is MDHEN, CDR2 SYDVKM. This CDR3 comprises 11 residues. As DNA, the CDR3 is TGTGCCAGCAGACAGGGGTATGGCTACACCTTC. Translation gives CASRQGYGYTF.

The chain carries TRBV5-1 and TRBJ1-2, with D possibly being TRBD1 (6 bases). There are 12 residues in the CDR3. The ends were cut back, 4 bases at V and 8 bases at J, with 12 bases in the middle. Germline V gives CDR1 SGHRS, CDR2 YFSETQ. The CDR3 DNA reads TGCGCCAGCAGCGACGGACAGTGGGGCTACACCTTC. Translated, it gives CASSDGQWGYTF.

The CDR3 reads CASSPLTSGSRETQYF. CDR3 in DNA: TGTGCCAGCTCACCGCTTACTAGCGGGAGCCGAGAGACCCAGTACTTC. The chain recombines TRBV18 with TRBJ2-5; TRBD2 agrees at 11 bases. This CDR3 spans 16 amino acids. Germline V gene sequence: CDR1 KGHSH, CDR2 LQKENI. Trimming cost V 3 bases and J 4 bases; bases outside gene matches: 7.

The chain combines TRBV19 with TRBJ1-5, with 7 positions matching TRBD1. This CDR3 is built from 19 residues. Germline V lookup: CDR1 LNHDA, CDR2 SQIVND (reference sequence). J gave up 3 bases and V 0 bases, and 14 bases lay outside the gene matches. The CDR3 DNA sequence: TGTGCCAGTAGTATAGATCGGCAAAGGCTGAGGGGGCTCAATCAGCCCCAGCATTTT. Protein sequence: CASSIDRQRLRGLNQPQHF.

J is TRBJ1-3 and V is TRBV10-1; D is unresolved. Trimming took 2 bases from V and 0 from J, leaving 8 bases between them. This CDR3 is 15 amino acids long. CDR1 is WNHNN, CDR2 SYGVQD, per germline (reference sequence). The CDR3 nucleotides read TGCGCCAGCAGTGAGCAGCACTACTCTGGAAACACCATATATTTT. Its translation: CASSEQHYSGNTIYF.

The V call is TRBV19, the J call TRBJ2-5, with 7 bases lining up with TRBD1. The germline V gene has CDR1 LNHDA and CDR2 SQIVND (reference sequence). With 4 bases clipped from V and 2 bases from J, the junction kept 7 bases outside the gene matches. This CDR3 comprises 15 residues. Here the CDR3 DNA reads TGTGCCAGTAGTACGGGACAGACAAGACAAGAGACCCAGTACTTC. Its translation is CASSTGQTRQETQYF.

The CDR3 here is CSGGGQGPLGYTF. CDR3 nucleotides: TGCAGCGGGGGAGGACAGGGACCTCTAGGCTACACCTTC. The chain joins TRBV29-1 to TRBJ1-2, with 8 bases matching TRBD1. The ends lost 7 bases at V and 8 bases at J; junction bases unmatched: 12. This CDR3 spans 13 amino acids. Germline V CDR1 and CDR2: SQVTM, ANQGSEA. Full variable domain (rest looked up from reference TRBV29-1 and TRBJ1-2): SAVISQKPSRDICQRGTSLTIQCQVDSQVTMMFWYRQQPGQSLTLIATANQGSEATYESGFVIDKFPISRPNLTFSTLTVSNMSPEDSSIYLCSGGGQGPLGYTFGSGTRLTVV.

CDR3 protein: CASSSIAGGTYEQYF. DNA of the CDR3: TGTGCCAGCAGCTCCATAGCGGGCGGGACCTACGAGCAGTACTTC. This chain joins TRBV7-2 and TRBJ2-7, with TRBD2 identical over 7 bases. V lost 4 bases, J lost 2 bases, and 8 bases stayed unmatched. CDR3 size: 15 residues. CDR1 is SGHTA and CDR2 is FQGNSA in the germline V gene. The full variable domain, completed using reference TRBV7-2 and TRBJ2-7, is GAGVSQSPSNKVTEKGKDVELRCDPISGHTALYWYRQSLGQGLEFLIYFQGNSAPDKSGLPSDRFSAERTGGSVSTLTIQRTQQEDSAVYLCASSSIAGGTYEQYFGPGTRLTVT.

The chain recombines TRBV5-5 with TRBJ2-3, with TRBD2 matching over 9 bases. Trimming at V came to 6 bases and at J to 5 bases, leaving 16 bases not matched to a gene. The CDR3 length is 17 residues. Germline CDR1 and CDR2: SGHKS and YYEKEE (reference sequence). For the CDR3, the DNA is TGTGCCAGCACCTACACTCTGGGCGGGGGGGCCGTAGATACGCAGTATTTT. Amino acid sequence: CASTYTLGGGAVDTQYF. Full variable domain (rest looked up from reference TRBV5-5 and TRBJ2-3): DAGVTQSPTHLIKTRGQQVTLRCSPISGHKSVSWYQQVLGQGPQFIFQYYEKEERGRGNFPDRFSARQFPNYSSELNVNALLLGDSALYLCASTYTLGGGAVDTQYFGPGTRLTVL.

J is TRBJ1-2 and V is TRBV14; the D is unclear. This CDR3 is built from 11 residues. V gave up 3 bases and J gave up 7 bases, with 6 bases separating them. Germline V CDR1 and CDR2: SGHDN, FVKESK. The CDR3 DNA is TGTGCCAGCAGCCAGACGGGTGGCTACACCTTC. Protein product: CASSQTGGYTF.

The chain joins TRBV28 to TRBJ1-2, with D maybe TRBD1 (5 bases). The CDR3 covers 14 residues. The V end was cut by 2 bases, the J end by 4 bases, with 11 bases between. Germline CDR1 MDHEN, CDR2 SYDVKM. The CDR3 DNA reads as TGTGCCAGCAGTTTAGGGGCCAGGGTCTATGGCTACACCTTC. Translating gives CASSLGARVYGYTF.

V is TRBV7-3 and J is TRBJ2-5; 11 bases are shared with TRBD2. The ends lost 5 bases at V and 5 bases at J; junction bases unmatched: 10. Germline CDR1 reads SGHTA; CDR2 reads FQGTGA. CDR3 length equals 16 residues. The CDR3 DNA reads TGTGCCAGCAGCGATAACGGGGGACTAGCGGTCGAGACCCAGTACTTC. Translating gives CASSDNGGLAVETQYF.

This sequence joins TRBV5-1 and TRBJ1-5, with D possibly TRBD1 on 6 matching bases. Trimming left V 4 bases short and J 3 bases short, with 14 bases between. CDR3 length: 15 residues. Germline V gene data show CDR1 as SGHRS and CDR2 as YFSETQ. The CDR3 nucleotides read TGCGCCAGCAGCCTGGGGGCAGGGGTCAATCAGCCCCAGCATTTT. It translates to CASSLGAGVNQPQHF.

The V gene is TRBV7-2, the J gene TRBJ2-2; 7 bases line up with TRBD2. The CDR3 is 14 residues long. Per germline, CDR1 SGHTA and CDR2 FQGNSA. V gave up 1 base and J gave up 6 bases; unmatched junction bases: 2. The CDR3 nucleotides read TGTGCCAGCAGCTTAGGGGGGAGGGCCGGGGAGCTGTTTTTT. Translating gives CASSLGGRAGELFF.

This clone was observed a few times. The rearrangement joins TRBV19 to TRBJ1-6; 7 nucleotides match TRBD1. Germline values: CDR1 LNHDA, CDR2 SQIVND (reference sequence). V lost 5 bases and J lost 6; bases outside the gene matches: 10. The CDR3 has 16 amino acids. The CDR3: CASSRGGRGANSPLHF. In nucleotides, the CDR3 is TGTGCCAGTAGTCGCGGCGGCAGGGGGGCTAATTCACCCCTCCACTTT.

In this sample, this clone turned up once. The chain joins TRBV5-6 to TRBJ2-3; tentative D call: TRBD1 (5 bases). V lost 1 base and J lost 4, with 16 bases in between. The length of the CDR3 is 16 residues. Germline V gives CDR1 SGHDT, CDR2 YYEEEE. CDR3 loop: CASSLIKGLGADTQYF. For the CDR3, the DNA is TGTGCCAGCAGCTTGATAAAGGGTTTAGGGGCAGATACGCAGTATTTT.

The V and J genes are TRBV6-5 and TRBJ2-7, with 8 positions matching TRBD1. CDR3 size: 14 residues. V was pared by 6 bases and J by 3 bases, with 7 bases of the junction left unmatched. Germline CDR1 MNHEY, CDR2 SVGAGI. As DNA, the CDR3 is TGTGCCAGCAGAGCCGTTGGGACAGGCTACGAGCAGTACTTC. This sequence encodes CASRAVGTGYEQYF.

The genes are TRBV18 and TRBJ1-1, with TRBD1 matching 8 bases. V shed 4 bases and J 0 bases; nucleotides not matched to a gene: 4. The CDR3 has 15 amino acids. The germline CDR1 and CDR2 sequences are KGHSH and LQKENI. The CDR3 sequence: CASSLGQGMNTEAFF. CDR3 nucleotide sequence: TGTGCCAGCTCACTCGGACAGGGCATGAACACTGAAGCTTTCTTT.

The V and J genes are TRBV7-9 and TRBJ2-6; TRBD1 is a possible D gene (5 bases). CDR1 is SEHNR and CDR2 is FQNEAQ in the germline V gene (reference sequence). The CDR3 has 19 amino acids. Trimming took off 0 bases at V and 0 bases at J, with 15 bases between the two ends. The CDR3 DNA reads TGTGCCAGCAGCTTAGCGGGGCAGGGCAGTCTCTCTGGGGCCAACGTCCTGACTTTC. It specifies CASSLAGQGSLSGANVLTF.

The gene calls are TRBV7-3 and TRBJ2-2; tentative D call: TRBD2 (5 bases). CDR3 size: 13 residues. The V and J ends lost 4 bases and 7 bases respectively, with 10 bases between them. Germline loops: CDR1 SGHTA, CDR2 FQGTGA. In DNA form, the CDR3 reads TGTGCCAGCAGCTGGACTGGCGTCGGGGAGCTGTTTTTT. It encodes CASSWTGVGELFF. Together with reference TRBV7-3 and TRBJ2-2, the CDR3 gives the full variable domain: GAGVSQTPSNKVTEKGKYVELRCDPISGHTALYWYRQSLGQGPEFLIYFQGTGAADDSGLPNDRFFAVRPEGSVSTLKIQRTERGDSAVYLCASSWTGVGELFFGEGSRLTVL.

This clone has only a few counts. The chain recombines TRBV9 with TRBJ1-2; D gene unclear. The CDR3 contains 14 residues. The germline CDR1 and CDR2 sequences are SGDLS and YYNGEE. V lost 3 bases, J lost 1 base, and 10 bases lay in between. CDR3 nucleotide sequence: TGTGCCAGCAGCGGCGGGCGGCTTAACTATGGCTACACCTTC. It yields the protein CASSGGRLNYGYTF. Complete variable domain (other parts from reference TRBV9 and TRBJ1-2): DSGVTQTPKHLITATGQRVTLRCSPRSGDLSVYWYQQSLDQGLQFLIQYYNGEERAKGNILERFSAQQFPDLHSELNLSSLELGDSALYFCASSGGRLNYGYTFGSGTRLTVV.

The chain has TRBV7-8 and TRBJ2-1, with D perhaps matching TRBD1 (5 bases). Looked up from germline, CDR1 is SGHVS and CDR2 is FQNEAQ. This CDR3 has 17 amino acids. The ends were cut back, 4 bases at V and 4 bases at J, with 20 bases in the middle. CDR3 in amino acids: CASSSLGHSAAYNEQFF. CDR3 nucleotides: TGTGCCAGCAGCTCCTTAGGACATTCGGCGGCGTACAATGAGCAGTTCTTC.